Sequencing of this T cell receptor beta chain was carried out in a study of blood T cell repertoires in COVID-19. Across the study: Samples came from the United States, Italy and Spain, spanning acute and convalescent COVID-19. The analysed material was cDNA or gDNA that came from T cells, B-cell-depleted T cells, or PBMCs.

Germline values: CDR1 SNHLY, CDR2 FYNNEI. J was trimmed by 0 bases and V by 2 bases; bases with no gene match: 8. The CDR3 has 18 amino acids. In the authors' workflow: Quantification of nucleated cells was approximated via reference gene primer amplification. Assay: immunoSEQ multiplex PCR; the TCRdb copy retains only in-frame clones and omits some. That table furnishes V, J and clone size, whereas the DNA furnished D and trimming. This repertoire shows 30,000 to 40,000 clones, roughly nine tenths found once; its top ten account for about a sixth. The material sequenced was peripheral blood. The chain employs TRBV2 and TRBJ2-3; 10 bases map to TRBD2. The clonotype was recovered from a woman in her twenties or thirties in a cohort sampled during active COVID-19. CDR3 bases: TGTGCCAGCAGTGAAAGTCTAGCGGGGGCCTTTAGCACAGATACGCAGTATTTT. It codes for CASSESLAGAFSTDTQYF.